The rows below give T cell receptor beta chains drawn from one sample of a study of T cell responses to AZD1222 COVID-19 vaccine. Data came from immunoSEQ multiplex PCR; TCRdb stores just in-frame clones and leaves some out. The sample contains roughly 130,000 clones, about 90% of which appear only once. The specimen was peripheral blood, collected 28 days after the second AZD1222 dose. Receptors originate from an adult who received the AZD1222 COVID-19 vaccine. Both conserved end residues are part of each CDR3. Each record gives: J gene, V gene, CDR3 length, D gene, clone size, CDR3 DNA, CDR3 protein. A D gene is named only where the DNA matches it firmly. The listing skips clone size in some rows; elsewhere it reads once, few, many or a size class.

>TRBJ1-2|TRBV10-3|13|-|once
TGTGCCATCAGTGAAAGGGGCATCTATGGCTACACCTTC
CAISERGIYGYTF
>TRBJ1-4|TRBV7-8|16|TRBD1|few
TGTGCCAGCAGCTTAATGGGTAGGGGGCAAGATGAAAAACTGTTTTTT
CASSLMGRGQDEKLFF
>TRBJ2-7|TRBV2|12|-|-
TGTGCCAGCAGTGAAGTAGCCTACGAGCAGTACTTC
CASSEVAYEQYF
>TRBJ2-7|TRBV19|14|TRBD2|-
TGTGCCAGTAGTACCTACGGGGGGGGCAACGAGCAGTACTTC
CASSTYGGGNEQYF
>TRBJ2-7|TRBV5-4|13|-|-
TGTGCCAGCAGCACGGACAGTTACTACGAGCAGTACTTC
CASSTDSYYEQYF
>TRBJ2-6|TRBV2|13|-|once
TGTGCCAGCAGTGGGGAGGGGGCCAACGTCCTGACTTTC
CASSGEGANVLTF
>TRBJ1-5|TRBV4-1|13|-|-
TGCGCCAGCTCCAAGGTCAGGGAGGAGCCCCAGCATTTT
CASSKVREEPQHF
>TRBJ2-4|TRBV10-3|12|-|-
TGTGCCGCCCGGGACGGGTCAAACATTCAGTACTTC
CAARDGSNIQYF
>TRBJ2-1|TRBV11-2|15|-|-
TGTGCCAGCAGCCTCGGGGCCTCCTCCTACAATGAGCAGTTCTTC
CASSLGASSYNEQFF
>TRBJ1-1|TRBV5-8|13|-|-
TGTGCCACCACCCCGCGGGGCCACACTGAAGCTTTCTTT
CATTPRGHTEAFF
>TRBJ1-5|TRBV28|18|-|once
TGTGCCAGCAGTTTATTGGGGGGGCCCTTAGCGGTAGGTCAGCCCCAGCATTTT
CASSLLGGPLAVGQPQHF
>TRBJ1-4|TRBV27|20|TRBD1|-
TGTGCCAGCAGTCTAGCTGCCCCGGGACAGGGATGGGTGGGGTATGAAAAACTGTTTTTT
CASSLAAPGQGWVGYEKLFF
>TRBJ1-6|TRBV7-9|14|TRBD1|few
TGTGCCAGCAGTAGGACAGGGGCCGATTCACCCCTCCACTTT
CASSRTGADSPLHF
>TRBJ1-3|TRBV6-1|17|-|once
TGTGCCAGCAGTGAACTCTTTGGGGAGGGACCTGGAAACACCATATATTTT
CASSELFGEGPGNTIYF
>TRBJ1-1|TRBV13|13|TRBD1|once
TGTGCCAGCAGCTTTTGGACAGGGGGTGAAGCTTTCTTT
CASSFWTGGEAFF
>TRBJ2-5|TRBV4-3|17|TRBD2|-
TGCGCCAGCAGCCAAGATTGGGCGGGAGGACCCCAAGAGACCCAGTACTTC
CASSQDWAGGPQETQYF
>TRBJ2-2|TRBV18|16|-|-
TGTGCCAGCTCACCACGGGGAGCGAGGAACACCGGGGAGCTGTTTTTT
CASSPRGARNTGELFF
>TRBJ1-1|TRBV5-4|12|-|-
TGTGCCAGCAGCGAGGGCCGAGGTGAAGCTTTCTTT
CASSEGRGEAFF
>TRBJ1-6|TRBV6-4|15|TRBD1|-
TGTGCCAGCAGTTCCTCGGCAGGGGGTAATTCACCCCTCCACTTT
CASSSSAGGNSPLHF
>TRBJ2-1|TRBV5-5|12|-|-
TGTGCCAGCAGCTTGACAGGGCATGAGCAGTTCTTC
CASSLTGHEQFF
>TRBJ2-7|TRBV6-5|13|-|once
TGTGCCATCACCAACCTTGGGGTTGGCGAGCAGTACTTC
CAITNLGVGEQYF
>TRBJ1-1|TRBV16|13|-|-
TGTGCCAGCAGCCAATCCTCAGGATTCCAAGCTTTCTTT
CASSQSSGFQAFF
>TRBJ2-3|TRBV5-1|16|TRBD1|-
TGCGCCAGCAGCTTTACTCCGGCAGGGGGCAAAAATACGCAGTATTTT
CASSFTPAGGKNTQYF
>TRBJ2-5|TRBV6-2/TRBV6-3|12|-|-
TGTGCCAGCAGTCGGGTAAGAGATACCCAGTACTTC
CASSRVRDTQYF
>TRBJ1-5|TRBV27|12|-|-
TGTGCCAGCAGTTTCTCAAATCAGCCCCAGCATTTT
CASSFSNQPQHF
>TRBJ2-1|TRBV27|17|TRBD2|-
TGTGCCAGCAGCTCCGGACTAGCGGGAGGGCATTGGAATGAGCAGTTCTTC
CASSSGLAGGHWNEQFF
>TRBJ2-7|TRBV6-5|15|-|-
TGTGCCAGCAGTCACCAAGGGCTCACCGCCTACGAGCAGTACTTC
CASSHQGLTAYEQYF
>TRBJ1-1|TRBV7-3|14|TRBD1|few
TGTGCCAGCAGCCCGCAGGGGGCTATCACTGAAGCTTTCTTT
CASSPQGAITEAFF
>TRBJ2-1|TRBV11-2|15|TRBD2|-
TGTGCCAGCAGCTTTCCAGCGGGACCCCGCAATGAGCAGTTCTTC
CASSFPAGPRNEQFF
>TRBJ2-7|TRBV6-2/TRBV6-3|16|-|-
TGTGCCAGCAGTTGGGGGGCGACAGAAAACCCCTACGAGCAGTACTTC
CASSWGATENPYEQYF
>TRBJ1-1|TRBV5-1|14|-|-
TGCGCCAGCAGGCTTACGACGGTGAACACTGAAGCTTTCTTT
CASRLTTVNTEAFF
>TRBJ2-1|TRBV12-3/TRBV12-4|13|-|-
TGTGCCAGCAGTCCTACTGGATACAATGAGCAGTTCTTC
CASSPTGYNEQFF
>TRBJ1-2|TRBV2|15|-|-
TGTGCCAGCAGTGAAGCGGGGGGCAGTAACTATGGCTACACCTTC
CASSEAGGSNYGYTF
>TRBJ1-1|TRBV18|13|-|-
TGTGCCAGCCTAATCCAGGCTTACACTGAAGCTTTCTTT
CASLIQAYTEAFF